This entry describes one T cell receptor (beta chain). This specimen belongs to a study of blood T cell repertoires in COVID-19. Study background: Donors in Cohort 3 who had recovered were those with two negative PCRs, healthcare professional clearance, or resolution of their symptoms. From T cells, B-cell-depleted T cells, or PBMCs came the material, which was cDNA or gDNA.

The table came from immunoSEQ multiplex PCR; TCRdb's copy has only in-frame clones and leaves some out. The sample yields over 150,000 clones, 79% seen once. Living in 20 to 30 US areas, the participants were between roughly 18 and 95 years of age. Participants' own reports of clinical history determined their cohort assignment. This CDR3 has 16 amino acids. Germline values: CDR1 MNHNS, CDR2 SASEGT. V was trimmed by 0 bases and J by 6 bases, leaving 15 bases between them. The chain links TRBV6-1 to TRBJ2-1; D not certain. Sequenced sample: PBMCs or T cells enriched from blood (not recorded which). This clonotype was obtained from a woman aged 70-85 years in a cohort exposed to, infected with or recovered from COVID-19 (not recorded which). The CDR3 DNA reads as TGTGCCAGCAGTGAAGCCCCCCCCACGTACGGCAATGAGCAGTTCTTC. Translated, it gives CASSEAPPTYGNEQFF.